The sequence of this T cell receptor (beta chain) was determined in a study of cytomegalovirus exposure and HLA in healthy donors. The CDR3 covers 15 residues. V lost 2 bases, J lost 1 base, and 7 bases lay in between. The germline gives CDR1 SGDLS, CDR2 YYNGEE. The PCR contained 60 Vbeta and 13 Jbeta primers. TCRdb keeps only in-frame clones here, not all; method: immunoSEQ multiplex PCR. This sample contains around 140,000 clones. The specimen sequenced was PBMCs. The sequence was collected from a woman aged 45 to 65 in good health and CMV-seronegative. The chain recombines TRBV9 with TRBJ1-6, with D hard to call. In DNA, the CDR3 is TGTGCCAGCAGCGTTGAGGAATCCTATAATTCACCCCTCCACTTT. This encodes CASSVEESYNSPLHF.